Sequencing of this TCR beta chain was carried out in a study of shared clonotypes between healthy human individuals. Study observations and caveats: Sequencing of the sorted subsets was shown by rarefaction to be incomplete despite large depth. Across subsets, estimated richness was generally greater for naive than for memory populations.

Only in-frame clones appear in the TCRdb table, and some are missing; sequencing was by immunoSEQ multiplex PCR. The profile covers 1,400,000 or so clones, with 98% to 99% appearing a single time and around 0.33% taken by the ten largest. V was clipped by 4 bases and J by 5 bases, with 18 bases between them. This CDR3 spans 16 amino acids. Germline-derived CDR1 and CDR2 are SGHNT and YYREEE (reference sequence). Comment on this clone: The antigen remains undetermined.

Splitting the CD4+ cells yielded a CD45RA+ naive subset and a CD45RA-negative memory subset. J is TRBJ1-4 and V is TRBV5-4; the D is unclear. Source material: naive CD4+ T cells sorted from blood. Stated subset: CD45RA+ positively selected. The TCR was taken from a man aged 25 to 40 in good health. CDR3 sequence reads: CASSPGGGVRNEKLFF. The CDR3 region has the DNA TGTGCCAGCAGCCCGGGCGGCGGGGTTCGCAATGAAAAACTGTTTTTT. The complete variable domain, with remaining parts taken from reference TRBV5-4 and TRBJ1-4, reads ETGVTQSPTHLIKTRGQQVTLRCSSQSGHNTVSWYQQALGQGPQFIFQYYREEENGRGNFPPRFSGLQFPNYSSELNVNALELDDSALYLCASSPGGGVRNEKLFFGSGTQLSVL.